A single sample gave rise to the 18 T cell receptor beta chains below, sequenced in a study of T cells in Graves' hyperthyroidism and ophthalmopathy. Authors of the study amplified TCR beta CDR3 regions from RNA transcripts. During a first-round RT-PCR of the TCR CDR3, the HTBI primer set was used. TCRdb processed the multiplex PCR reads anew with MiXCR; each CDR3 protein has one entry. The repertoire holds 500,000 to 650,000 distinct CDR3 sequences, with 13% to 15% as singletons. Sequencing was performed on blood. These TCRs come from a woman between 50 and 59 years old with Graves' ophthalmopathy.

The V gene is TRBV11-3, the J gene TRBJ2-7, with D possibly matching TRBD1 (6 bases). Germline V CDR1 and CDR2: SGHNT, YENEEA. The CDR3 covers 14 residues. V was clipped by 0 bases and J by 3 bases, with 9 bases between them. The CDR3 region has the DNA TGTGCCAGCAGCTTAGACTCAGGGGACTACGAGCAGTACTTC. It is translated as CASSLDSGDYEQYF.

This clonotype was seen at least ten times. The J gene is TRBJ2-2, the V gene TRBV7-3; 7 nucleotides match TRBD2. The ends lost 1 base at V and 6 bases at J; junction bases unmatched: 8. The length of the CDR3 is 16 residues. Germline CDR1 SGHTA, CDR2 FQGTGA. The DNA of the CDR3 is TGTGCCAGCAGCTTAATAAGCGGGGCGAGTCCCGGGGAGCTGTTTTTT. Its translation is CASSLISGASPGELFF.

The chain joins TRBV4-3 to TRBJ2-3; TRBD2 matches at 9 bases. This CDR3 is built from 18 residues. Germline lookup yields CDR1 LGHNA and CDR2 YSLEER. The trim removed 1 base at V and 0 bases at J, leaving 8 bases unmatched. The CDR3 nucleotides read TGCGCCAGCAGCCAAGCCCTGACTAGCGGTACTAGCACAGATACGCAGTATTTT. Translation: CASSQALTSGTSTDTQYF.

At least ten counts were recorded for this clonotype. The chain recombines TRBV20-1 with TRBJ2-7, with D unresolved. CDR1 DFQATT and CDR2 SNEGSKA come from the germline V gene (reference sequence). This CDR3 has 13 amino acids. V lost 0 bases to trimming and J lost 4 bases, with 10 bases between them. CDR3 sequence: CSARDGPNYEQYF. The CDR3 DNA reads TGCAGTGCTAGAGATGGACCGAATTACGAGCAGTACTTC.

Points on this clonotype: The CDR3 end shows no conserved phenylalanine or tryptophan, and so a read error is likely. The genes are TRBV24-1 and TRBJ2-1; 10 positions match TRBD1. Germline CDR1 KGHDR, CDR2 SFDVKD. The CDR3 has 16 residues. Trimming at V came to 2 bases and at J to 4 bases, leaving 4 bases not matched to a gene. CDR3 sequence (DNA): TGTGCCACCAGTGATTCGGGACAGGGGATTTACAATGAGCAGTTCCTC. It translates to CATSDSGQGIYNEQFL.

This clonotype came up many times. The CDR3 is CASSSLVHSSYNEQFF. The CDR3, as DNA: TGTGCCAGCAGCTCCCTAGTCCATAGCTCCTACAATGAGCAGTTCTTC. The V gene is TRBV7-3, the J gene TRBJ2-1, with D unresolved. This CDR3 contains 16 residues. Germline-derived CDR1 and CDR2 are SGHTA and FQGTGA. V lost 4 bases, J lost 0 bases, and 13 bases lay in between.

This clonotype occurred a few times. The chain employs TRBV28 and TRBJ1-2; perhaps TRBD1 as D (5 bases). CDR1 is MDHEN and CDR2 is SYDVKM in the germline V gene. The CDR3 is 14 amino acids. The ends were cut back, 3 bases at V and 3 bases at J, with 11 bases in the middle. Written as DNA, the CDR3 is TGTGCCAGCAGTTTTTGGGGGAAGGACTATGGCTACACCTTC. Amino acids: CASSFWGKDYGYTF.

This clonotype was detected only a few times. The genes are TRBV7-2 and TRBJ2-7; D is perhaps TRBD1 (6 bases). Per the germline V gene, CDR1 is SGHTA and CDR2 is FQGNSA. The V end was cut by 2 bases, the J end by 6 bases, with 20 bases between. The CDR3 covers 16 residues. The CDR3 reads CASSLLRPTGSGEQYF. Here the CDR3 DNA reads TGTGCCAGCAGCTTATTACGCCCAACAGGGTCTGGCGAGCAGTACTTC. The whole variable domain, filled in from reference TRBV7-2 and TRBJ2-7, reads GAGVSQSPSNKVTEKGKDVELRCDPISGHTALYWYRQSLGQGLEFLIYFQGNSAPDKSGLPSDRFSAERTGGSVSTLTIQRTQQEDSAVYLCASSLLRPTGSGEQYFGPGTRLTVT.

This clonotype has a handful of counts. The V call is TRBV12-3 or TRBV12-4, the J call TRBJ1-5; D may be TRBD1 (6 bases). This CDR3 has 13 residues. V lost 3 bases, J lost 6 bases, and 9 bases lay in between. This CDR3 reads CASSFGGVQPQHF. The CDR3 DNA follows: TGTGCCAGCAGTTTTGGGGGCGTTCAGCCCCAGCATTTT.

This clonotype was detected a few times. The V and J genes are TRBV27 and TRBJ2-3; 11 positions match TRBD2. CDR3 length: 17 residues. V gave up 5 bases and J gave up 2 bases; unmatched junction bases: 9. Germline-derived CDR1 and CDR2 are MNHEY and SMNVEV (reference sequence). CDR3 in amino acids: CASSSPRLAGSTDTQYF. The CDR3 bases are TGTGCCAGCAGTAGCCCCAGACTAGCGGGATCCACAGATACGCAGTATTTT.

J is TRBJ2-1 and V is TRBV29-1, with a weak D call TRBD2 (6 bases). CDR3 length: 12 residues. From germline, CDR1 is SQVTM and CDR2 ANQGSEA. V was trimmed by 5 bases and J by 8 bases, leaving 13 bases between them. CDR3: CSVPWGVDEQFF. CDR3 bases: TGCAGCGTTCCCTGGGGGGTGGATGAGCAGTTCTTC.

This chain connects TRBV6-1 to TRBJ2-1, with 11 bases that match TRBD2. The CDR3 covers 18 residues. CDR1 is MNHNS, CDR2 SASEGT, per germline. Trimming at V came to 6 bases and at J to 2 bases, leaving 12 bases not matched to a gene. Here the CDR3 reads CASSRTSGSASPYNEQFF. DNA for the CDR3: TGTGCCAGCAGCCGAACTAGCGGGAGTGCGAGCCCCTACAATGAGCAGTTCTTC.

V and J are TRBV7-9 and TRBJ1-3; weak D call: TRBD1 (6 bases). Germline V gives CDR1 SEHNR, CDR2 FQNEAQ (reference sequence). Trimming removed 5 bases at V and 0 bases at J, with 14 bases between. The CDR3 covers 16 residues. The CDR3 loop is CASSRRQVLSGNTIYF. The CDR3 nucleotides are TGTGCCAGCAGCAGACGACAGGTACTCTCTGGAAACACCATATATTTT.

This chain joins TRBV4-3 and TRBJ1-5; D unresolved. Germline CDR1 is LGHNA and CDR2 is YSLEER. The V end was cut by 0 bases, the J end by 2 bases, with 14 bases between. This CDR3 spans 17 amino acids. This CDR3 is CASSQDSASDGNQPQHF. CDR3 DNA sequence: TGCGCCAGCAGCCAAGATTCGGCGTCGGACGGCAATCAGCCCCAGCATTTT.

A few counts support this clonotype. The chain couples TRBV4-3 to TRBJ2-7, with D possibly matching TRBD2 (6 bases). CDR1 LGHNA and CDR2 YSLEER come from the germline V gene. The CDR3 loop spans 14 amino acids. Deletions cut 1 base from V and 3 bases from J, with 10 bases between. The CDR3 DNA reads as TGCGCCAGCAGCCAAGGACTAGGTGGCTACGAGCAGTACTTC. This gives the protein CASSQGLGGYEQYF.

The chain has TRBV6-1 and TRBJ1-1, with 7 nucleotides matching TRBD1. Losses at the gene ends were 5 bases for V and 1 base for J; bases not matched to a gene: 4. CDR3 length equals 14 residues. Looked up from germline, CDR1 is MNHNS and CDR2 is SASEGT. CDR3 in DNA: TGTGCCAGCAGTACAGGGGAATGGAACACTGAAGCTTTCTTT. As protein: CASSTGEWNTEAFF.

As DNA, the CDR3 is TGTGCCAGCAGCTTTCCGGGACACCCTAACACCGGGGAGCTGTTTTTT. Translated: CASSFPGHPNTGELFF. The V gene is TRBV7-2, the J gene TRBJ2-2, with D perhaps TRBD1 (6 bases). Germline-derived CDR1 and CDR2 are SGHTA and FQGNSA. The CDR3 is 16 amino acids. V lost 3 bases and J lost 2, with 13 bases in between.

This clonotype was counted many times. This may come from a read error, since a much larger clone is one base off. V and J are TRBV18 and TRBJ2-3, with no clear D. V was cut by 1 base and J by 4 bases, with 3 bases left in between. The CDR3 consists of 12 residues. The germline V gene has CDR1 KGHSH and CDR2 LQKENI. The CDR3, as DNA: TGTGCCAGCTCACCACGCCCAGATACGCAGTATTTT. It yields the protein CASSPRPDTQYF.